The source of this T cell receptor beta chain is a study of a mutant IDH1 vaccine in newly diagnosed glioma. Indicated time point: week 5, during vaccination. In the vaccine, a single dose held 300 ug of the mutant IDH1 20-mer peptide, along with topical imiquimod. Germline V lookup: CDR1 MGHDK, CDR2 SYGVNS. V was cut by 4 bases and J by 8 bases, with 8 bases left in between. This CDR3 region has 11 residues. The data were produced by immunoSEQ multiplex PCR, yet TCRdb's version contains in-frame clones alone and is incomplete. The data contain more than 25,000 clones, roughly 84% of them singletons. As regards this clone: The antigen is unknown.

The receptor was derived from a man aged 35-49 years with glioma. Some clones in this sample may be carry-over from other donors' samples. The chain is built from TRBV25-1 and TRBJ2-5, with D hard to call. Sequences were derived from PBMCs, sampled from a glioma patient whose treatment included an IDH1 peptide vaccine. The CDR3 loop reads CASSGHSTQYF. The CDR3 DNA reads TGTGCCAGCAGTGGCCATTCAACCCAGTACTTC.